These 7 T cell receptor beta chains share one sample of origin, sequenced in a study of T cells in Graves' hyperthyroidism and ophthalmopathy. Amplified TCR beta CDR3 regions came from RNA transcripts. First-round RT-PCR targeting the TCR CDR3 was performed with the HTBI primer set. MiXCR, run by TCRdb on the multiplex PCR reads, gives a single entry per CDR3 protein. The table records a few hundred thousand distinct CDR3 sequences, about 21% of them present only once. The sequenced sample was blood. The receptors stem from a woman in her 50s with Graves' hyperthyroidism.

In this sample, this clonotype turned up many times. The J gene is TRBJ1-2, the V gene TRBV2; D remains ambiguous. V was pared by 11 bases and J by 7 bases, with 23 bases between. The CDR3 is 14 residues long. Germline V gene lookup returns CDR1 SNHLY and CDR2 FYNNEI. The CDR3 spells CAYPRFEGLGGYTF. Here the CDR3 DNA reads TGTGCCTACCCCAGGTTTGAAGGTTTGGGTGGCTACACCTTC.

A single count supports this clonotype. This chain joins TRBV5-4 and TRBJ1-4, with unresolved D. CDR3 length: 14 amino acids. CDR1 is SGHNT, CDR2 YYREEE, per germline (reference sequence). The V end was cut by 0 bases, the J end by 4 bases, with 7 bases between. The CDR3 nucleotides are TGTGCCAGCAGCTTGGACAGATTTAATGAAAAACTGTTTTTT. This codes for CASSLDRFNEKLFF. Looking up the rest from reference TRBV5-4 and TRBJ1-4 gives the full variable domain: ETGVTQSPTHLIKTRGQQVTLRCSSQSGHNTVSWYQQALGQGPQFIFQYYREEENGRGNFPPRFSGLQFPNYSSELNVNALELDDSALYLCASSLDRFNEKLFFGSGTQLSVL.

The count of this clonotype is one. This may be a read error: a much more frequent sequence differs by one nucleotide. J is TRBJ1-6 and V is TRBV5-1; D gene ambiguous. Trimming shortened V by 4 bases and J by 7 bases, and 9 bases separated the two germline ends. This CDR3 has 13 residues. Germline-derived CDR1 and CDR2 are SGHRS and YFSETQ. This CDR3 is CASSVGRNSPLHF. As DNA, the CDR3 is TGCGCCAGCAGCGTAGGGAGGAATTCACCCCTCCACTTT.

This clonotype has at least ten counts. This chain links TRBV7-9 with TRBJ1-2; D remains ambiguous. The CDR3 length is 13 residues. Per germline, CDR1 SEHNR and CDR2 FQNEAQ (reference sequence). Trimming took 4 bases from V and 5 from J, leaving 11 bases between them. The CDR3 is CASSSRWNYGYTF. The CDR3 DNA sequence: TGTGCCAGCAGCTCCCGATGGAATTATGGCTACACCTTC.

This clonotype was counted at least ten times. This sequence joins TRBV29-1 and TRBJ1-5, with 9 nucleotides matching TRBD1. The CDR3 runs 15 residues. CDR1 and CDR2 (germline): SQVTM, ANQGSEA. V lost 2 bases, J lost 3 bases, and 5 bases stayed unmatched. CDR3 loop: CSVELGQGNNQPQHF. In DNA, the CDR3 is TGCAGCGTTGAACTGGGACAGGGCAACAATCAGCCCCAGCATTTT.

The CDR3 sequence is CASSASAAGKFYF. For the CDR3, the DNA is TGTGCCAGTAGTGCCTCCGCCGCAGGGAAGTTTTACTTC. This sequence joins TRBV19 and TRBJ2-5, with D possibly matching TRBD1 (5 bases). This CDR3 has 13 residues. Trimming left V 5 bases short and J 14 bases short, with 21 bases between. Germline CDR1 is LNHDA and CDR2 is SQIVND (reference sequence).

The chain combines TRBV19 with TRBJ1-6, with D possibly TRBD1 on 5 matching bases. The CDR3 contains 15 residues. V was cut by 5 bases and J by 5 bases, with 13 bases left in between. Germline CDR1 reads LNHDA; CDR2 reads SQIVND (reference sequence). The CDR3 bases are TGTGCCAGTAGTGAGGGGTCGGGGAATAATTCACCCCTCCACTTT. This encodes CASSEGSGNNSPLHF.